The sequence of this T cell receptor (beta chain) was determined in a study of identical twins. Whole-study findings and limits: Alpha sequences that were out-of-frame and twin-shared showed an excess of low generation probability.

MiXCR, applied by TCRdb to the 5' RACE reads, yields one record per CDR3 protein. The table records just over 500,000 distinct CDR3 sequences, 20% to 25% of them present only once. This clonotype occurred a few times. Its antigen remains unidentified. From germline, CDR1 is DFQATT and CDR2 SNEGSKA (reference sequence). Trimming shortened V by 1 base and J by 0 bases, and 10 bases separated the two germline ends. This CDR3 is 15 amino acids long. Separately, the same data were catalogued under a study of T cells expressing NK-cell markers. That paper notes: The study drew TCR beta repertoires from sorted CD3+CD56+NKG2C+, CD3+CD56+NKG2C- and CD3+CD56-NKG2C+ T cells.

The chain employs TRBV20-1 and TRBJ2-4; TRBD2 might be the D (7 bases). The TCR comes from a woman aged 18-30 years in good health. The source material was CD4+ T cells sorted from blood. CDR3 amino acids: CSARVGGLAKNIQYF. The CDR3 DNA reads as TGCAGTGCTAGAGTGGGGGGGCTAGCCAAAAACATTCAGTACTTC.